This T cell receptor (beta chain) came from a study of T-cell memory formation after mild COVID-19. Findings of the study overall: Contracting CD4+ clones lay largely in CM and EM, with CD8+ ones residing in EMRA. Confirmation was lacking for SARS-CoV-2 specificity of second-wave clones that peaked on day 37.

Barcoded TCR alpha and TCR beta cDNA libraries with UMIs came from 5'RACE using constant-segment primers. MiXCR, run by TCRdb on the 5' RACE reads, gives a single entry per CDR3 protein. The top ten clones hold under 15% of a sample with hundreds of thousands of distinct CDR3 sequences, 20% to 30% of them seen once. V lost 10 bases, J lost 0 bases, and 16 bases lay in between. The CDR3 has 15 amino acids. This clonotype was detected a few times. Its antigen is undetermined. The TCR originated in an adult woman who had mild COVID-19 (a few samples of this study predate the infection). Cell type and time point are not known. V and J are TRBV12-3 or TRBV12-4 and TRBJ1-5; tentative D call: TRBD1 (6 bases). The sequencing sample was made of PBMCs or a T cell subset sorted from them (not recorded which). The CDR3 DNA sequence: TGTGCCACCCGCCACGGACAGCATAGCAATCAGCCCCAGCATTTT. Amino acids: CATRHGQHSNQPQHF.